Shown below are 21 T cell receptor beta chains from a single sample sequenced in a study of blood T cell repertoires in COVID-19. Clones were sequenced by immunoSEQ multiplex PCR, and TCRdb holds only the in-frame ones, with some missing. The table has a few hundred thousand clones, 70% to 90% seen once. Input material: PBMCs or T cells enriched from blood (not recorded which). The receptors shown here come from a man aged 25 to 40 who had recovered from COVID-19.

As DNA, the CDR3 is TGTGCCAGCAGTTACAGGAATAGCAATCAGCCCCAGCATTTT. Its translation: CASSYRNSNQPQHF. V usage is TRBV27 and J usage is TRBJ1-5; D is possibly TRBD1 (5 bases). CDR3 length: 14 residues. CDR1 and CDR2 from the germline V gene are MNHEY and SMNVEV (reference sequence). Trimming removed 4 bases at V and 0 bases at J, with 7 bases between.

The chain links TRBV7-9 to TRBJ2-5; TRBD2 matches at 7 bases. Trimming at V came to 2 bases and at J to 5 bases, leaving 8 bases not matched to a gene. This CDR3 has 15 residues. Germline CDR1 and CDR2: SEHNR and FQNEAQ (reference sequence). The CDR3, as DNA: TGTGCCAGCAGCTTAAGGGGCGGGAGTGGTGAGACCCAGTACTTC. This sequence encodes CASSLRGGSGETQYF.

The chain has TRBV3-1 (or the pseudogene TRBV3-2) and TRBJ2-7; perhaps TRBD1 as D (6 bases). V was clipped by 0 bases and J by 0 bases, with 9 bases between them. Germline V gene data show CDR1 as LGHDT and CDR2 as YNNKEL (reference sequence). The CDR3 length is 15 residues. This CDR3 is CASSQEQGSSYEQYF. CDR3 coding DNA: TGTGCCAGCAGCCAAGAACAGGGCAGCTCCTACGAGCAGTACTTC.

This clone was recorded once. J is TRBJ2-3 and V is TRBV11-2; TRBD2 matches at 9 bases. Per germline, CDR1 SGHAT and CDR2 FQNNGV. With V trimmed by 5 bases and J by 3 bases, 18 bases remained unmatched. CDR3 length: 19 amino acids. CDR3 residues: CASSHPIAGVHPGTDTQYF. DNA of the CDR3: TGTGCCAGCAGCCATCCCATAGCGGGGGTCCATCCGGGGACAGATACGCAGTATTTT. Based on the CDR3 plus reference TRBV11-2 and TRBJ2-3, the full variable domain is EAGVAQSPRYKIIEKRQSVAFWCNPISGHATLYWYQQILGQGPKLLIQFQNNGVVDDSQLPKDRFSAERLKGVDSTLKIQPAKLEDSAVYLCASSHPIAGVHPGTDTQYFGPGTRLTVL.

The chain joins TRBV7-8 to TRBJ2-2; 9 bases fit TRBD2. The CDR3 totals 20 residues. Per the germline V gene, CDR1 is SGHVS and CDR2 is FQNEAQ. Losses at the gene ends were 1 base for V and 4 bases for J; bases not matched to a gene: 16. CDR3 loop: CASSLGRASGILAGTGELFF. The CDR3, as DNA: TGTGCCAGCAGCTTAGGACGGGCTAGCGGGATCCTCGCGGGCACCGGGGAGCTGTTTTTT.

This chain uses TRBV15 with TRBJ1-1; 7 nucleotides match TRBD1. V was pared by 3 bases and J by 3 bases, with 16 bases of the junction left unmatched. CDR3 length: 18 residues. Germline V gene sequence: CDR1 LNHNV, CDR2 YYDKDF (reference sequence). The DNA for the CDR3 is TGTGCCACCAGCAGCCCGTACAGGGGATCCCTTGCGGACACTGAAGCTTTCTTT. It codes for CATSSPYRGSLADTEAFF.

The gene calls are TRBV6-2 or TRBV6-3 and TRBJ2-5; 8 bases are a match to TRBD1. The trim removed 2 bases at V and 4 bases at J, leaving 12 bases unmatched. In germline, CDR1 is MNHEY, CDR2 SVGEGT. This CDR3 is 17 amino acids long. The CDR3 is CASSYRPRTGRGETQYF. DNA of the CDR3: TGTGCCAGCAGTTACCGCCCTCGGACAGGGCGTGGAGAGACCCAGTACTTC.

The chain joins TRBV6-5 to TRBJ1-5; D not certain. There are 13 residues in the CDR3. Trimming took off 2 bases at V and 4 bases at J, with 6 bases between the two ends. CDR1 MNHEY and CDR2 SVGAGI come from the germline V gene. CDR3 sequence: CASSYVGNQPQHF. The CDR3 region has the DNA TGTGCCAGCAGTTACGTCGGGAATCAGCCCCAGCATTTT.

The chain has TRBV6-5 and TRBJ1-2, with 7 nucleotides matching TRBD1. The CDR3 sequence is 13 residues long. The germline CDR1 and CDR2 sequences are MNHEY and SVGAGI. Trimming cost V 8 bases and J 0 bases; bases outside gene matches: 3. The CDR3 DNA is TGTGCCAGCGAAGGGGGCTCTAACTATGGCTACACCTTC. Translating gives CASEGGSNYGYTF.

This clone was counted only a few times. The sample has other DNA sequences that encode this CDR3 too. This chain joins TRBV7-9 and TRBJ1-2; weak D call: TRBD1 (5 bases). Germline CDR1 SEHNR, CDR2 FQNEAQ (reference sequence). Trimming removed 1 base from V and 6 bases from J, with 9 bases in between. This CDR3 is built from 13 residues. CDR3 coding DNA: TGTGCCAGCAGCTTAGGGGGCGGAGATGGCTACACCTTC. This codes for CASSLGGGDGYTF.

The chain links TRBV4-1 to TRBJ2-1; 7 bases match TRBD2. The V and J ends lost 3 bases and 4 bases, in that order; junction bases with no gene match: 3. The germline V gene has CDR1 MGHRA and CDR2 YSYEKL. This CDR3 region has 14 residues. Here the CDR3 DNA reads TGCGCCAGCAGCCAGGGGGGGACGTACAATGAGCAGTTCTTC. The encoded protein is CASSQGGTYNEQFF.

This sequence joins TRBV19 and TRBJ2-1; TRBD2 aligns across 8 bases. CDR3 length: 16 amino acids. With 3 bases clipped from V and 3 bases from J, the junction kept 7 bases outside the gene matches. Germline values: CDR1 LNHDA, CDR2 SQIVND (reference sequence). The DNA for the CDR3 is TGTGCCAGTAGTATCAACCTAGCGGGTAACTACAATGAGCAGTTCTTC. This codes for CASSINLAGNYNEQFF.

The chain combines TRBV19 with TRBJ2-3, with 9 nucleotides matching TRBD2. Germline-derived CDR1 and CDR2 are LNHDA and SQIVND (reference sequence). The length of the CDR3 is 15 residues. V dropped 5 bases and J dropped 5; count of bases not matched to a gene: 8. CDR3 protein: CASSLPSGAGDTQYF. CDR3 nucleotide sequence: TGTGCCAGTAGTTTGCCTAGCGGGGCTGGAGATACGCAGTATTTT.

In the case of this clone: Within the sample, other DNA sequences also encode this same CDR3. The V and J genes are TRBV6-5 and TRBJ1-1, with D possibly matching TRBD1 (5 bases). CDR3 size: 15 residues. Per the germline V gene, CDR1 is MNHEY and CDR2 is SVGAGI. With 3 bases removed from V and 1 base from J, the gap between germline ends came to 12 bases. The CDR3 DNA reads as TGTGCCAGCAGTTATCGGGTGACAGCGAACACTGAAGCTTTCTTT. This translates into CASSYRVTANTEAFF.

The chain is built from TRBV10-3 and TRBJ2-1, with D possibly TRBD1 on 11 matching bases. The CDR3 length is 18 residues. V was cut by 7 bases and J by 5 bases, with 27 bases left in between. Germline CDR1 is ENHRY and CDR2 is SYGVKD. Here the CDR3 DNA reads TGTGCCATCATGTCCGGGACAGGGGGGCTAGCGGGAGACAATGAGCAGTTCTTC. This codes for CAIMSGTGGLAGDNEQFF.

CDR3 in amino acids: CASSIRLAGSYEQYF. The CDR3, as DNA: TGCGCCAGCAGCATTCGACTAGCGGGGTCCTACGAGCAGTACTTC. V and J are TRBV5-1 and TRBJ2-7; 11 positions match TRBD2. Germline loops: CDR1 SGHRS, CDR2 YFSETQ. The length of the CDR3 is 15 residues. The trim removed 4 bases at V and 1 base at J, leaving 4 bases unmatched.

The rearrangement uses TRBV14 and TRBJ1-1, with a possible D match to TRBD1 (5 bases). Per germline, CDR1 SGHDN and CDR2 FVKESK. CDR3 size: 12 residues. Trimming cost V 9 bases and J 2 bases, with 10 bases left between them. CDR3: CARRQGNTEAFF. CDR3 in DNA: TGTGCCAGAAGGCAGGGAAACACTGAAGCTTTCTTT.

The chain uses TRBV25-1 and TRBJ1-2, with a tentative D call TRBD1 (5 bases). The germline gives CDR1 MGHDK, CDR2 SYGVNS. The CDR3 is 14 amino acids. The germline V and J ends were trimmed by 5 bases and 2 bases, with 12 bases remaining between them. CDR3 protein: CASSRAGINYGYTF. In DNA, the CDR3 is TGTGCCAGCAGTCGGGCAGGGATAAACTATGGCTACACCTTC.

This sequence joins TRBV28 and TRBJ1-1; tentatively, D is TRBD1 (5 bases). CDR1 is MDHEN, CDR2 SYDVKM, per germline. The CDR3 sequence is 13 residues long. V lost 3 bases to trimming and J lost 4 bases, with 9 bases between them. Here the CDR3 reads CASSFRQLTEAFF. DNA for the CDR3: TGTGCCAGCAGTTTTCGACAGCTCACTGAAGCTTTCTTT.

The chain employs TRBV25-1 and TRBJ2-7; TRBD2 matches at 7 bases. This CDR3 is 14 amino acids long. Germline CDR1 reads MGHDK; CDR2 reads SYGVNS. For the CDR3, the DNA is TGTGCTATAACGGGGCGGGAGTTACCGTACGAGCAGTACTTC. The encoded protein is CAITGRELPYEQYF.

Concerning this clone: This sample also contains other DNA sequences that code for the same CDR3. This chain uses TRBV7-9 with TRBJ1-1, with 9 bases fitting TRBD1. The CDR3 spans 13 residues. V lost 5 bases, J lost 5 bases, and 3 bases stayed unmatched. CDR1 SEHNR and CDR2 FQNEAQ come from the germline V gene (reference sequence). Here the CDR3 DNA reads TGTGCCAGCAGCCTCGGGACAGGGACTGAAGCTTTCTTT. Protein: CASSLGTGTEAFF.